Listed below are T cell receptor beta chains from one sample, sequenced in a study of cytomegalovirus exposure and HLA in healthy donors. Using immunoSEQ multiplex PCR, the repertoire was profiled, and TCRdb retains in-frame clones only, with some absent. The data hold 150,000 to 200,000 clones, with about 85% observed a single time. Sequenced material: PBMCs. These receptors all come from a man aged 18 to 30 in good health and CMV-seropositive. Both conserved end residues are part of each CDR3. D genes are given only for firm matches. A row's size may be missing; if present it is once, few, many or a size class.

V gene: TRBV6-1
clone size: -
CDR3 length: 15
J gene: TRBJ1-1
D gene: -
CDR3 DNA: TGTGCCAGCAGTGGCCTGACAGGCCGGAACACTGAAGCTTTCTTT
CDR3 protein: CASSGLTGRNTEAFF

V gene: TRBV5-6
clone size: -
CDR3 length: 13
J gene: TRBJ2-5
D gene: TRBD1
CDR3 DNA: TGTGCCAGCAGCTGGGGACAGGGGGAGACCCAGTACTTC
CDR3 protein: CASSWGQGETQYF

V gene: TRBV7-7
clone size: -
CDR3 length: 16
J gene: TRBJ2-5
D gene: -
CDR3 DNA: TGTGCCAGCAGCTTAGCCGTAACGGCAGGATCAGAGACCCAGTACTTC
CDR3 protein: CASSLAVTAGSETQYF

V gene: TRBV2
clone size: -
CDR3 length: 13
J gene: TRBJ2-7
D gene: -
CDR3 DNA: TGTGCCAGCAGTGACAGGGGCTCCTACGAGCAGTACTTC
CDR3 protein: CASSDRGSYEQYF

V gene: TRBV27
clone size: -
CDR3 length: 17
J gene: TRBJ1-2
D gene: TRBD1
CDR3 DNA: TGTGCCAGCAGTTTAGCCCCCCACAGGGGGGATTCCAATGGCTACACCTTC
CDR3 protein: CASSLAPHRGDSNGYTF

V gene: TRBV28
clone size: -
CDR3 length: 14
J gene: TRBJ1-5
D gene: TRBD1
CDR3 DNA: TGTGCCAGCAGTCGGGACAGCTTCAATCAGCCCCAGCATTTT
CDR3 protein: CASSRDSFNQPQHF

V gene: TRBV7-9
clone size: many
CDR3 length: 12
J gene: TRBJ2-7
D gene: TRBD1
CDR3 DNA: TGTGCCAGCAGCGCTACAGGGGACGAGCAGTACTTC
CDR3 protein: CASSATGDEQYF

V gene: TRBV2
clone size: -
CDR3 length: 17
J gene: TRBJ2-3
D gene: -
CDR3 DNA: TGTGCCAGCAGTGAAAACTGGGCGGGGACCTCACCAGATACGCAGTATTTT
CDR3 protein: CASSENWAGTSPDTQYF

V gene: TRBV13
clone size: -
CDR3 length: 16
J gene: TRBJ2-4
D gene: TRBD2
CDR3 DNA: TGTGCCAGCAGACCCTGGACTAGCGGGGCCAAAAACATTCAGTACTTC
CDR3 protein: CASRPWTSGAKNIQYF

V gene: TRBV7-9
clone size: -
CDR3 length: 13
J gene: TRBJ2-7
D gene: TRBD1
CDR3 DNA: TGTGCCAGCAGCCCGTGGGACAGCTACGAGCAGTACTTC
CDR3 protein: CASSPWDSYEQYF

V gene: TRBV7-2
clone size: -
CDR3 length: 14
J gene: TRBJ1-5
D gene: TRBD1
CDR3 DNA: TGTGCCAGCAGCTCTGACAGGGGTGGCCAGCCCCAGCATTTT
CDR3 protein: CASSSDRGGQPQHF

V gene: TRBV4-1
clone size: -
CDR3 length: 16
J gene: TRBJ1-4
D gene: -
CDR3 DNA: TGCGCCAGCAGCCCATCTGACGGGTCCCTGGGTGAAAAACTGTTTTTT
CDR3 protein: CASSPSDGSLGEKLFF

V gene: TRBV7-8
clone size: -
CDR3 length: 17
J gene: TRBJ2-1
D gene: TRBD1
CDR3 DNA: TGTGCCAGCAGCTTACCTCTCGGGACAGGCGACTACAATGAGCAGTTCTTC
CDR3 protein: CASSLPLGTGDYNEQFF

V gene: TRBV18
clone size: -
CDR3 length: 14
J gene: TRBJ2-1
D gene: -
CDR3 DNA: TGTGCCAGCTCACCATTCGGTGAAGCCAATGAGCAGTTCTTC
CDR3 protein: CASSPFGEANEQFF

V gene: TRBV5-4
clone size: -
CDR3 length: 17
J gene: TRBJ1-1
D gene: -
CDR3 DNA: TGTGCCAGCAGCTTGGGGGGCAGGGGTCGGTTGAACACTGAAGCTTTCTTT
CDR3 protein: CASSLGGRGRLNTEAFF

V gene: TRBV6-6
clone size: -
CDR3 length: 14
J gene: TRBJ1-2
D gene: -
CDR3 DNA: TGTGCCAGCCTACCGGGACAAGGGGCCTATGGCTACACCTTC
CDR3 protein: CASLPGQGAYGYTF

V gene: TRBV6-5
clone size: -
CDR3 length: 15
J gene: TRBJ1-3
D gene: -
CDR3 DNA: TGTGCCAGCAGTTACGACGGGACATTAGGAAACACCATATATTTT
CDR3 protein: CASSYDGTLGNTIYF

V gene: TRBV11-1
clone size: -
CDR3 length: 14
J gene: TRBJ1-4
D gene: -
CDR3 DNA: TGTGCCAGCAGCGCAACAGGGCGTCCGGCGGAACTGTTTTTT
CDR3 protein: CASSATGRPAELFF

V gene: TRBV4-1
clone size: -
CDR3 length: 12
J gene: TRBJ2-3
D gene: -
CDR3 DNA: TGCGCCAGCAGAGACAGTGCCGATACGCAGTATTTT
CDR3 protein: CASRDSADTQYF

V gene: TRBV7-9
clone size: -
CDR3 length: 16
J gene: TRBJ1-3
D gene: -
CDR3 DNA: TGTGCCAGCAGCTCCCGAGCTTTGAGCTCTGGAAACACCATATATTTT
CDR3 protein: CASSSRALSSGNTIYF

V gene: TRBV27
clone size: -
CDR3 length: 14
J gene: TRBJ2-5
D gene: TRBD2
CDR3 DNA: TGTGCCAGCAGGGCTAGCGGGAGTCAAGAGACCCAGTACTTC
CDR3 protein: CASRASGSQETQYF

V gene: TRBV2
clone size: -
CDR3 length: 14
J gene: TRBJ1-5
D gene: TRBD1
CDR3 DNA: TGTGCCAGCACCACGGACAGGGGTAATCAGCCCCAGCATTTT
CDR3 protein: CASTTDRGNQPQHF

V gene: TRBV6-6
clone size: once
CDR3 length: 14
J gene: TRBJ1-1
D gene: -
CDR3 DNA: TGTGCCAGCAGTTCGAACGGTATGAACACTGAAGCTTTCTTT
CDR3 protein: CASSSNGMNTEAFF

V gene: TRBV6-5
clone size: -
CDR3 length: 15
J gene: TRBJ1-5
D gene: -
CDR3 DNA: TGTGCCAGCAGAAGGCACAGAGGGATGGATCAGCCCCAGCATTTT
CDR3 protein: CASRRHRGMDQPQHF

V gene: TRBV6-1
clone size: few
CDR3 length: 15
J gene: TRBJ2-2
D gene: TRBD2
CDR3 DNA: TGTGCCAGCAGTGAACTAGCGGGGGGGCCCGGGGAGCTGTTTTTT
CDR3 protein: CASSELAGGPGELFF

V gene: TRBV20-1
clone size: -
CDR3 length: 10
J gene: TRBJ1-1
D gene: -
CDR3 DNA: TGCAGTCTCCAGGACACTGAAGCTTTCTTT
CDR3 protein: CSLQDTEAFF

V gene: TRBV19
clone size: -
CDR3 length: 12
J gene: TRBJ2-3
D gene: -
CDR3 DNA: TGTGCCACCCATGGGATAGCGGATACGCAGTATTTT
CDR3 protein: CATHGIADTQYF

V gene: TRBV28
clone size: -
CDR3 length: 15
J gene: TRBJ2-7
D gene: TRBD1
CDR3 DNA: TGTGCCAGCAGAGCACAGGGGGGTCCCTCCTACGAGCAGTACTTC
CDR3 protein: CASRAQGGPSYEQYF

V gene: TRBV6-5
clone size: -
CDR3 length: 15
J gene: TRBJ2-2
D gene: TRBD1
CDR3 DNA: TGTGCCAGCACAGGGGGCAGGGGTGACACCGGGGAGCTGTTTTTT
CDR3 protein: CASTGGRGDTGELFF

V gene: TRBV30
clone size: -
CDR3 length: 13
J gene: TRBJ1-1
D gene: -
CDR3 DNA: TGTGCCTGGAGTGTGCTAGGTACTACTGAAGCTTTCTTT
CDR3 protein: CAWSVLGTTEAFF

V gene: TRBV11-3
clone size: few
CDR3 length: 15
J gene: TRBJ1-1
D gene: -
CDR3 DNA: TGTGCCAGCAGCTTAGGGGGCGCGCGGAACACTGAAGCTTTCTTT
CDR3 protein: CASSLGGARNTEAFF

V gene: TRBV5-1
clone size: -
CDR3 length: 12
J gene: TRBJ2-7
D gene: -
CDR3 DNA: TGCGCCAGCAGCTTACAGGGTTACGAGCAGTACTTC
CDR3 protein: CASSLQGYEQYF

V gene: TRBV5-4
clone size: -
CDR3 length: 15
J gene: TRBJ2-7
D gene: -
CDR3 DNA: TGTGCCAGCAGCTTGGGCATTTCGGGCTCCTACGAGCAGTACTTC
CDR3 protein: CASSLGISGSYEQYF

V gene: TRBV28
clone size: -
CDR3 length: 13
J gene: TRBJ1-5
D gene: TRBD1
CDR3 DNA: TGTGCCAGCACAGACAGGGAGGATCAGCCCCAGCATTTT
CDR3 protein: CASTDREDQPQHF

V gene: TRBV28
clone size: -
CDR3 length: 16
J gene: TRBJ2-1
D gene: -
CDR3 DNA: TGTGCCAGCAGTCCGGTGACAGGCCCTTTCTACAATGAGCAGTTCTTC
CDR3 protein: CASSPVTGPFYNEQFF

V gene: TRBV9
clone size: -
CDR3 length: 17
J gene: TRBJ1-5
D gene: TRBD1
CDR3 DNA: TGTGCCAGCAGCGTAGATCGGTTCGGGACAGCGAATCAGCCCCAGCATTTT
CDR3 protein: CASSVDRFGTANQPQHF

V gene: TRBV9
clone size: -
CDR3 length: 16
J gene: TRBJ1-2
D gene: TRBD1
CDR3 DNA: TGTGCCAGCAGTACAGGGGAACAGGGGGTCGTCTATGGCTACACCTTC
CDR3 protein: CASSTGEQGVVYGYTF

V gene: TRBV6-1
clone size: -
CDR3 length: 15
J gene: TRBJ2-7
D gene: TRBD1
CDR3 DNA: TGTGCCAGCAAATCTTCCACAGGGGGCTCCTACGAGCAGTACTTC
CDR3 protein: CASKSSTGGSYEQYF

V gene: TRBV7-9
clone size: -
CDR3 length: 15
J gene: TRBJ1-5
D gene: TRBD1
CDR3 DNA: TGTGCCAGCAGCTCCGGACAGGGGTTAGTTGGGCCCCAGCATTTT
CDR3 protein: CASSSGQGLVGPQHF

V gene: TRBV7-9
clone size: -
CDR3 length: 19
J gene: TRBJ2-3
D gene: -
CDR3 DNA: TGTGCCAGCAGCCTACGCGGGGGCCCTTTAATTCTGAGCACAGATACGCAGTATTTT
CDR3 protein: CASSLRGGPLILSTDTQYF

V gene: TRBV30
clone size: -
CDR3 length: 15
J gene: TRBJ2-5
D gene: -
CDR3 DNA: TGTGCCTGGAGTGTACTTCGACTGGGGCTTGGTACCCAGTACTTC
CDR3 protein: CAWSVLRLGLGTQYF

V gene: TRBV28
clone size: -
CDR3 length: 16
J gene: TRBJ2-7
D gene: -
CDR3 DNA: TGTGCCAGCAGTTTTGTGCGGGGTCAGGTATCCTACGAGCAGTACTTC
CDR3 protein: CASSFVRGQVSYEQYF

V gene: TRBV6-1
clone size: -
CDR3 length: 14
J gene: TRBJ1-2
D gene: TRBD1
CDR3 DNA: TGTGCCAGCAGCCTGATTAGGGGACAGGGGAGTTACACCTTC
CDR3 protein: CASSLIRGQGSYTF

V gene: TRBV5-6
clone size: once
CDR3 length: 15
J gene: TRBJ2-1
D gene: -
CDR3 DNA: TGTGCCAGCAGCTTTAGCGCAAGCTCCTACAATGAGCAGTTCTTC
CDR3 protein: CASSFSASSYNEQFF

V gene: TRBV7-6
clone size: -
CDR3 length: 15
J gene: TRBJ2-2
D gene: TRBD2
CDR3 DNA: TGTGCCAGCAGCTCTAGCGGGGGGGACACCGGGGAGCTGTTTTTT
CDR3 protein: CASSSSGGDTGELFF

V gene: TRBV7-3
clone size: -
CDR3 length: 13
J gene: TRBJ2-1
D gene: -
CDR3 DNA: TGTGCCAGCAGCCCTGACAGAGGAGATGAGCAGTTCTTC
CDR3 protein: CASSPDRGDEQFF

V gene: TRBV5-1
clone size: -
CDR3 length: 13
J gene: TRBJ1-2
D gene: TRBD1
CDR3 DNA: TGCGCCAGCAGCTCCGGACAGGGGTATGGCTACACCTTC
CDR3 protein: CASSSGQGYGYTF

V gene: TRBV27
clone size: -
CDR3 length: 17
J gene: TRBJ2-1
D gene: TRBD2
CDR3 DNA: TGTGCCAGCAGCTTAACCCAGGGACTAGCGGGAGGGTATGAGCAGTTCTTC
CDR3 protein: CASSLTQGLAGGYEQFF